This T cell receptor beta chain was recovered during a study of response to subunit inactivated influenza vaccine (dated by TCRdb to the late 2010s). General notes on the study: The study used deep quantitative T cell receptor repertoire profiling to track responses to a trivalent subunit inactivated influenza vaccine. Points the paper makes about the study in general: It was suggested by the authors that each seasonal influenza vaccination may recruit only a limited number of new T cells.

This clonotype has at least ten counts. Its target antigen remains unknown. Base qualities are not recorded, but no much larger clone differs from it by a single base. Receptors were amplified or captured by RT-PCR. The sequencer was an Illumina HiSeq 2500. TCRdb took the public reads, trimmed them with fastp at Q25, ran MiXCR for clone calling and kept in-frame beta chains. CDR3 protein duplicates are merged, each entry listing the most common genes and DNA. For this sample the table gives approximately 530,000 distinct CDR3 sequences, of which 7.5% to 8.5% were detected only once. The top ten constitute under 15% of the sample. From a lookup of the germline V gene, CDR1 and CDR2 are KGHDR and SFDVKD. Counted from cysteine to phenylalanine, this CDR3 has 16 amino acids. CDR3 DNA only is kept here, 48 bases in frame from base 1. Cut back by 4 bases and 1 base, the V and J ends lie 14 bases apart.

The receptor was isolated from a man aged 50 to 69 who received an inactivated influenza vaccine. Donor details come from another sample of the same person, matched by shared clones. Specimen: PBMCs from blood, collected about 24 months after vaccination. The V gene is TRBV24-1 and the J gene is TRBJ2-3, and TRBD2 may be the D gene, going by 6 matching bases. Here is the DNA: TGTGCCACCAGTGACCCCGGGACTGACCGCACAGATACGCAGTATTTT. Translated, it reads CATSDPGTDRTDTQYF.